This TCR beta chain is from a study of blood T cells in healthy people across ages. Alongside a J-beta primer mix, a sample-barcoded 5' primer served in a second PCR lasting roughly 7 to 11 cycles. In TCRdb, the 5' RACE reads were re-called with MiXCR into one record per CDR3 protein. This table holds 850,000 to 1,000,000 distinct CDR3 sequences, 51% found once. The CDR3 spans 15 residues. Germline V gene data show CDR1 as SGHTA and CDR2 as FQGTGA. J gave up 3 bases and V 5 bases, and 6 bases lay outside the gene matches. The sequencing sample was made of blood. The chain combines TRBV7-3 with TRBJ2-4, with 8 bases fitting TRBD1. The receptor was isolated from a woman aged 55-69 years in good health. In DNA, the CDR3 is TGTGCCAGCAGCCAGACACAGGGGGGCAAAAACATTCAGTACTTC. It specifies CASSQTQGGKNIQYF.